This T cell receptor (beta chain) came from a study of blood T cell repertoires in COVID-19. The J segment lost 4 bases and the V segment lost 2 bases, leaving 8 bases of the junction unmatched. Germline CDR1 and CDR2: SGHRS and YFSETQ. CDR3 size: 15 residues. Clones were sequenced by immunoSEQ multiplex PCR, and TCRdb holds only the in-frame ones, with some missing. The sample lists about 90,000 clones, 85% occurring once. V gene TRBV5-1 combines with J gene TRBJ1-1; 7 positions agree with TRBD1. This clonotype originated in a woman aged 70-85 years with active or convalescent COVID-19. Sequences were obtained from peripheral blood. This CDR3 is CASSFTGAPATEAFF. Written as DNA, the CDR3 is TGCGCCAGCAGCTTTACAGGGGCGCCGGCCACTGAAGCTTTCTTT.